The sequence of this T cell receptor (beta chain) was determined in a study of vaccination and CD4 T cells after COVID-19. The wider study: Convalescent donors totaled six males and four females, including two who were Hispanic. Study conclusions and caveats: A relatively small number of convalescent patients were studied, and no early post-infection timepoints were included.

Researchers used the Oncomine TCR Beta short-read assay to sequence DNA from cultured CD4+ T cells. TCRdb redid the calling of the PCR reads with MiXCR, one entry per CDR3 protein. This sample has around 12,000 distinct CDR3 sequences, with roughly 42% found just once. Regarding treatment: approximately nine-day PBMC culture with coronavirus spike peptide pools or control peptides (ViraFEST assay). CDR1 and CDR2 from the germline V gene are SGHNT and YYREEE (reference sequence). J lost 10 bases, V lost 0 bases, and 4 bases had no gene match. The CDR3 length is 14 residues. This clonotype was seen once. The antigen is unknown.

The gene calls are TRBV5-4 and TRBJ2-1, with 10 positions matching TRBD2. Sequenced material: cultured CD4+ T cells from blood, taken after SARS-CoV-2 vaccination. The receptor comes from a human donor with COVID-19. CDR3 nucleotides: TGTGCCAGCAGCTTGGCTAGCGGGGGTAGGGAGCAGTTCTTC. Protein: CASSLASGGREQFF.